This is a list of T cell receptor beta chains from one sample in a study of CD8+CD57+ T cells in acquired aplastic anemia. One entry per CDR3 protein results from TCRdb running MiXCR on the reads. The table shows just over 450,000 distinct CDR3 sequences, with over 25% occurring only once. Sequences were obtained from sorted CD4+, CD8+, or CD8+CD57+ T cells (not recorded which) from PBMCs. The receptors were sampled from a human donor with aplastic anemia. The CDR3 runs from the conserved cysteine through the conserved F or W. A D gene is named only where the DNA matches it firmly. The size entry is marked missing in some rows and otherwise reads once, few, many or a size class.

clone size,J gene,V gene,D gene,CDR3 protein,CDR3 DNA
NA,TRBJ2-7,TRBV7-8,TRBD2,CASSFPAGGSSEYEQYF,TGTGCCAGCAGCTTTCCCGCGGGGGGTTCCTCGGAATACGAGCAGTACTTC
few,TRBJ1-6,TRBV2,NA,CASGRQDDNSPLHF,TGTGCCAGCGGCAGACAGGACGATAATTCACCCCTCCACTTT
NA,TRBJ1-5,TRBV7-2,NA,CASSTDLGQPQHF,TGTGCCAGCTCCACCGATTTAGGTCAGCCCCAGCATTTT
NA,TRBJ2-1,TRBV6-5,NA,CASSSRSLLYNEQFF,TGTGCCAGCAGTTCGCGCTCCCTCCTGTACAATGAGCAGTTCTTC
many,TRBJ2-7,TRBV15,NA,CATSRDGGISYEQYF,TGTGCCACCAGCAGAGATGGAGGCATCTCCTACGAGCAGTACTTC
few,TRBJ2-7,TRBV30,NA,CAWSLQGWDYEQYF,TGTGCCTGGAGTCTCCAGGGGTGGGACTACGAGCAGTACTTC
NA,TRBJ2-7,TRBV4-2,TRBD2,CASSQDTGLIDEQYF,TGTGCCAGCAGCCAAGATACGGGACTAATCGACGAGCAGTACTTC
once,TRBJ1-4,TRBV25-1,NA,CASSESRGANEKLFF,TGTGCCAGCAGTGAATCACGCGGGGCTAATGAAAAACTGTTTTTT
few,TRBJ2-7,TRBV5-6,NA,CASSLARDGNYEQYF,TGTGCCAGCAGCTTGGCCCGGGACGGAAACTACGAGCAGTACTTC
NA,TRBJ1-4,TRBV12-3/TRBV12-4,NA,CASIPRRGEKLFF,TGTGCCAGCATCCCCCGGCGGGGAGAAAAACTGTTTTTT
many,TRBJ2-7,TRBV20-1,TRBD2,CSATSGSPYEQYF,TGCAGTGCTACTAGCGGGAGTCCCTACGAGCAGTACTTC
NA,TRBJ2-1,TRBV13,TRBD2,CASSLDRGLVSHNEQFF,TGTGCCAGCAGCTTAGATAGGGGACTAGTATCCCACAATGAGCAGTTCTTC
many,TRBJ1-2,TRBV19,TRBD1,CASSGPTGPDYTF,TGTGCCAGTAGTGGACCGACAGGGCCGGACTACACCTTC
many,TRBJ1-1,TRBV20-1,NA,CSATRQKSWNTEAFF,TGCAGTGCCACTCGACAGAAAAGTTGGAACACTGAAGCTTTCTTT